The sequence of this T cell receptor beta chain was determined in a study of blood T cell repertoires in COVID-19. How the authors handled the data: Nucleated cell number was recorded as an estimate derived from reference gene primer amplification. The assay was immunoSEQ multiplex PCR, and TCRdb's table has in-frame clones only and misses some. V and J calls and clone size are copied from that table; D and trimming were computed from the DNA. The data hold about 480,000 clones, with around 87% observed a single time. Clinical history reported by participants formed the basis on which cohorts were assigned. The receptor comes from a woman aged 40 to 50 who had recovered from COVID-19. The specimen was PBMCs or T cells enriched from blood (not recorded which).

The CDR3 protein is CASSLGGLAGADTQYF. DNA of the CDR3: TGTGCCAGCAGCTTGGGGGGGCTAGCGGGAGCAGATACGCAGTATTTT. The chain carries TRBV7-9 and TRBJ2-3; 10 nucleotides agree with TRBD2. V shed 3 bases and J 4 bases; nucleotides not matched to a gene: 7. The CDR3 is 16 amino acids. The germline CDR1 and CDR2 sequences are SEHNR and FQNEAQ (reference sequence).